The clone carrying this TCR beta chain was counted a single time. The antigen remains undetermined. The data were obtained in a study of healthy donors' naive CD4 and CD8 T cells. Turning to the study itself: TCR alpha primers covered all functional IMGT alpha gene variants. Study-level findings and limits: Homeostatic proliferation of naive T cells was not examined as a bias source. Naive CD4+ and CD8+ cells reportedly differed in usage of most V and J genes.

Sorting defined naive CD4+ as CD4+CD8-CD45RO-CD45RA+ and naive CD8+ as CD8+CD4-CD45RA+CD27bright. A linear amplification protocol produced the TCR libraries from 500 ng of total RNA. MiXCR, run by TCRdb on the reads, gives a single entry per CDR3 protein. The repertoire holds about 200,000 distinct CDR3 sequences, with 65% to 80% as singletons. Germline CDR1 LGHNA, CDR2 YSLEER. V was clipped by 0 bases and J by 6 bases, with 18 bases between them. The CDR3 is made up of 17 amino acids. V gene TRBV4-3 combines with J gene TRBJ1-5; D is possibly TRBD1 (6 bases). This TCR derives from a pool of human donors in good health; the sample pools cells from several healthy donors. Sequenced: naive CD4+ and CD8+ T cells sorted from blood, pooled from several donors. As DNA, the CDR3 is TGCGCCAGCAGCCAAGATCATAGCAGGGGACCTCGTCAGCCCCAGCATTTT. Amino acids: CASSQDHSRGPRQPQHF.